Below are 24 T cell receptor beta chains sequenced from a single sample in a study of cytomegalovirus exposure and HLA in healthy donors. Both 60 Vbeta primers and 13 Jbeta primers went into the PCR. Assay: immunoSEQ multiplex PCR; the TCRdb copy retains only in-frame clones and omits some. Here the sample spans roughly 100,000 clones, 75% being singletons. Sample: PBMCs. All receptors derive from a male donor in good health and CMV-seropositive.

The chain joins TRBV5-1 to TRBJ2-3; TRBD1 aligns across 7 bases. Losses at the gene ends were 6 bases for V and 0 bases for J; bases not matched to a gene: 10. In germline, CDR1 is SGHRS, CDR2 YFSETQ. CDR3 size: 16 residues. CDR3 DNA sequence: TGCGCCAGCACAATTGGGGACAGCACTAGCACAGATACGCAGTATTTT. It encodes CASTIGDSTSTDTQYF. Full variable domain (remainder filled in from reference TRBV5-1 and TRBJ2-3): KAGVTQTPRYLIKTRGQQVTLSCSPISGHRSVSWYQQTPGQGLQFLFEYFSETQRNKGNFPGRFSGRQFSNSRSEMNVSTLELGDSALYLCASTIGDSTSTDTQYFGPGTRLTVL.

There are a few counts of this clone. The V and J genes are TRBV7-2 and TRBJ2-2; D perhaps matches TRBD1 (5 bases). V lost 1 base to trimming and J lost 0 bases, with 6 bases between them. Germline V lookup: CDR1 SGHTA, CDR2 FQGNSA. This CDR3 spans 15 amino acids. CDR3 nucleotides: TGTGCCAGCAGCTTAGGCAGGGCGAACACCGGGGAGCTGTTTTTT. This sequence encodes CASSLGRANTGELFF. The full variable domain, rest sourced from reference TRBV7-2 and TRBJ2-2, is GAGVSQSPSNKVTEKGKDVELRCDPISGHTALYWYRQSLGQGLEFLIYFQGNSAPDKSGLPSDRFSAERTGGSVSTLTIQRTQQEDSAVYLCASSLGRANTGELFFGEGSRLTVL.

This chain uses TRBV25-1 with TRBJ2-5; no clear D. Trimming pared 1 base from V and 2 bases from J, leaving 8 bases between. This CDR3 region has 14 residues. Germline V lookup: CDR1 MGHDK, CDR2 SYGVNS. CDR3 residues: CASSESRYQETQYF. Written as DNA, the CDR3 is TGTGCCAGCAGTGAATCTAGGTATCAAGAGACCCAGTACTTC.

The table lists this clone with a count of one. The V gene is TRBV9, the J gene TRBJ2-1; D perhaps matches TRBD2 (5 bases). The ends were cut back, 2 bases at V and 5 bases at J, with 14 bases in the middle. Germline CDR1 and CDR2: SGDLS and YYNGEE. The CDR3 is made up of 15 amino acids. CDR3 in amino acids: CASSVTRRPDNEQFF. DNA of the CDR3: TGTGCCAGCAGCGTCACTAGGCGGCCCGACAATGAGCAGTTCTTC.

The V and J genes are TRBV7-7 and TRBJ2-1; TRBD1 might be the D (6 bases). Germline V gives CDR1 SSHAT, CDR2 FNYEAQ (reference sequence). The CDR3 contains 13 residues. The V and J ends lost 5 bases and 4 bases respectively, with 9 bases between them. The CDR3, as DNA: TGTGCCAGCAGCCGAGGACAGTACAATGAGCAGTTCTTC. It codes for CASSRGQYNEQFF.

The genes are TRBV7-3 and TRBJ1-1; D is perhaps TRBD1 (6 bases). Germline CDR1 is SGHTA and CDR2 is FQGTGA. The CDR3 is 14 residues long. Trimming took 5 bases from V and 1 from J, leaving 11 bases between them. As DNA, the CDR3 is TGTGCCAGCAGCCGGTTGGGGGCGAACACTGAAGCTTTCTTT. This codes for CASSRLGANTEAFF.

The J gene is TRBJ1-1, the V gene TRBV5-4; D may be TRBD1 (6 bases). The CDR3 is made up of 15 amino acids. V gave up 1 base and J gave up 0 bases, with 10 bases separating them. Per the germline V gene, CDR1 is SGHNT and CDR2 is YYREEE (reference sequence). CDR3 sequence reads: CASSLRGGMNTEAFF. DNA of the CDR3: TGTGCCAGCAGCTTGAGGGGGGGGATGAACACTGAAGCTTTCTTT.

The chain joins TRBV9 to TRBJ2-2; TRBD1 aligns across 12 bases. Germline values: CDR1 SGDLS, CDR2 YYNGEE. Trimming cost V 8 bases and J 0 bases; bases outside gene matches: 11. The CDR3 has 18 amino acids. The CDR3 spells CASRGQGAGSANTGELFF. The CDR3 DNA reads as TGTGCCAGTAGGGGACAGGGGGCGGGTTCGGCGAACACCGGGGAGCTGTTTTTT.

V gene TRBV30 combines with J gene TRBJ1-6; no clear D. The V gene's germline CDR1 is GTSNPN and CDR2 SVGIG (reference sequence). The CDR3 loop spans 13 amino acids. V gave up 7 bases and J gave up 5 bases, with 12 bases separating them. The CDR3 sequence is CASQATNNSPLHF. CDR3 nucleotides: TGTGCCTCCCAGGCAACGAATAATTCACCCCTCCACTTT.

The chain is built from TRBV2 and TRBJ1-1, with 7 bases that match TRBD1. Germline V CDR1 and CDR2: SNHLY, FYNNEI. This CDR3 spans 11 amino acids. The ends lost 8 bases at V and 6 bases at J; junction bases unmatched: 3. The CDR3 is CASYRGAEAFF. CDR3 nucleotides: TGTGCCAGCTACAGGGGCGCTGAAGCTTTCTTT. The entire variable domain, with the rest obtained from reference TRBV2 and TRBJ1-1, is as follows: EPEVTQTPSHQVTQMGQEVILRCVPISNHLYFYWYRQILGQKVEFLVSFYNNEISEKSEIFDDQFSVERPDGSNFTLKIRSTKLEDSAMYFCASYRGAEAFFGQGTRLTVV.

In regard to this clone: This sample includes further DNA sequences coding for the same CDR3. The chain is built from TRBV5-1 and TRBJ1-4, with D possibly TRBD1 on 5 matching bases. This CDR3 contains 14 residues. Germline loops: CDR1 SGHRS, CDR2 YFSETQ. V was cut by 4 bases and J by 1 base, with 8 bases left in between. The CDR3 is CASSPTVTNEKLFF. The CDR3 DNA follows: TGCGCCAGCAGCCCGACAGTAACTAATGAAAAACTGTTTTTT.

This clone was recorded a few times. The rearrangement links TRBV4-2 to TRBJ2-7, with D maybe TRBD2 (6 bases). There are 14 residues in the CDR3. The germline V and J ends were trimmed by 1 base and 7 bases, with 14 bases remaining between them. Germline V gene lookup returns CDR1 LGHNA and CDR2 YNFKEQ. CDR3 sequence (DNA): TGTGCCAGCAGCCAAGCCGCGGGGCCCGGGGAGCAGTACTTC. Protein sequence: CASSQAAGPGEQYF.

The gene calls are TRBV19 and TRBJ2-7; maybe TRBD2 (6 bases). The CDR3 length is 17 residues. V lost 5 bases and J lost 2, with 22 bases in between. Germline assignment: CDR1 LNHDA and CDR2 SQIVND (reference sequence). The CDR3 DNA reads TGTGCCAGTAGTCTTCAAGGCAGGGCGGGGCACCCCTACGAGCAGTACTTC. Protein sequence: CASSLQGRAGHPYEQYF.

A single count supports this clone. One end of the junction does not line up with germline, which may come from a read error. This chain connects TRBV29-1 to TRBJ1-1, with 7 nucleotides matching TRBD1. CDR1 is SQVTM and CDR2 is ANQGSEA in the germline V gene. The CDR3 contains 14 residues. The CDR3 DNA reads as TGCAGCGTTGACCCAGGGGGTTGGGACACTGGAGCTTTCTTT. It yields the protein CSVDPGGWDTGAFF.

V is TRBV6-5 and J is TRBJ2-7; TRBD2 is a possible D gene (5 bases). Germline V lookup: CDR1 MNHEY, CDR2 SVGAGI. CDR3 size: 16 residues. V lost 2 bases to trimming and J lost 4 bases, with 18 bases between them. For the CDR3, the DNA is TGTGCCAGCAGTTACCTCGGGAACCTCAACCCTTACGAGCAGTACTTC. This translates into CASSYLGNLNPYEQYF.

The chain uses TRBV28 and TRBJ1-2; TRBD1 is a possible D gene (5 bases). V lost 7 bases and J 6 bases, leaving 15 bases between the germline ends. This CDR3 comprises 13 residues. The V gene's germline CDR1 is MDHEN and CDR2 SYDVKM. Here the CDR3 reads CASIGGSGHGYTF. CDR3 bases: TGTGCCAGCATCGGGGGGAGCGGGCATGGCTACACCTTC.

This chain links TRBV29-1 with TRBJ2-2; possibly TRBD1 for D (5 bases). Germline CDR1 reads SQVTM; CDR2 reads ANQGSEA. The CDR3 is 17 residues long. Deletions cut 3 bases from V and 6 bases from J, with 23 bases between. CDR3 region: CSVEDGSPQGIAGELFF. DNA of the CDR3: TGCAGCGTTGAGGACGGATCCCCCCAGGGAATTGCCGGGGAGCTGTTTTTT.

This chain uses TRBV27 with TRBJ2-7; 7 nucleotides agree with TRBD1. Germline assignment: CDR1 MNHEY and CDR2 SMNVEV (reference sequence). V trimming: 2 bases; J trimming: 5 bases; junction bases outside the gene matches: 6. The CDR3 is made up of 14 amino acids. The CDR3 coding sequence is TGTGCCAGCAGTTTACAGGGGGTGGTCCACGAGCAGTACTTC. It is translated as CASSLQGVVHEQYF.

The chain links TRBV18 to TRBJ1-5, with 11 bases lining up with TRBD1. This CDR3 is 14 amino acids long. Germline CDR1 is KGHSH and CDR2 is LQKENI. J lost 7 bases, V lost 5 bases, and 4 bases had no gene match. DNA for the CDR3: TGTGCCAGCTCAACGGGACAGGGGGAACAGCCCCAGCATTTT. Its protein is CASSTGQGEQPQHF.

In its sample, this clone was seen a few times. The chain carries TRBV7-2 and TRBJ2-2; D is undetermined. Looked up from germline, CDR1 is SGHTA and CDR2 is FQGNSA. Trimming left V 4 bases short and J 6 bases short, with 9 bases between. The CDR3 runs 13 residues. The CDR3 here is CASSSRWPGELFF. In nucleotides, the CDR3 is TGTGCCAGCAGCTCCAGGTGGCCCGGGGAGCTGTTTTTT.

The chain is built from TRBV7-2 and TRBJ1-1; D possibly corresponds to TRBD1 (5 bases). CDR1 SGHTA and CDR2 FQGNSA come from the germline V gene. Trimming pared 2 bases from V and 6 bases from J, leaving 7 bases between. This CDR3 is 12 amino acids long. CDR3 nucleotide sequence: TGTGCCAGCAGCTTAAGGGGCGCTGAAGCTTTCTTT. It codes for CASSLRGAEAFF.

In its sample, this clone was seen a few times. The chain links TRBV11-1 to TRBJ1-1; 7 bases are a match to TRBD1. The ends lost 0 bases at V and 6 bases at J; junction bases unmatched: 7. CDR1 and CDR2 (germline): SGHAT, FQDESV (reference sequence). The CDR3 consists of 15 residues. The CDR3 bases are TGTGCCAGCAGCTTAGCGGGGACAGTCAACCCTGAAGCTTTCTTT. Residues: CASSLAGTVNPEAFF.

There are a few counts of this clone. V is TRBV4-2 and J is TRBJ2-7, with 7 bases identical to TRBD2. Germline lookup yields CDR1 LGHNA and CDR2 YNFKEQ. The CDR3 length is 14 residues. Unmatched junction bases numbered 8, after V lost 6 bases and J lost 3 bases. CDR3 residues: CASREGRGSYEQYF. The CDR3 DNA is TGTGCCAGCAGAGAAGGGAGGGGAAGCTACGAGCAGTACTTC.

V usage is TRBV4-2 and J usage is TRBJ1-2, with 7 bases lining up with TRBD1. CDR1 and CDR2 from the germline V gene are LGHNA and YNFKEQ. This CDR3 contains 14 residues. The ends lost 4 bases at V and 5 bases at J; junction bases unmatched: 7. CDR3 DNA sequence: TGTGCCAGCAGCCCAGGAGGACAGGCATATGGCTACACCTTC. It codes for CASSPGGQAYGYTF.